Listed here is a single TCR beta chain. The data were obtained in a study of blood T cells in healthy people across ages. With a J-beta primer mix and a sample-barcoded 5' primer, a second PCR ran roughly 7 to 11 cycles. TCRdb redid the calling of the 5' RACE reads with MiXCR, one entry per CDR3 protein. The sample carries about 1.6 million distinct CDR3 sequences, almost 35% recorded once. The sequence was collected from a woman younger than 45 in good health. The sequenced material came from blood.

The DNA of the CDR3 is TGTGCCAGCAGCCCGGGACTAGCTTACTCTAGCACAGATACGCAGTATTTT. Translated, it gives CASSPGLAYSSTDTQYF. This chain joins TRBV9 and TRBJ2-3, with 9 nucleotides matching TRBD2. This CDR3 contains 17 residues. V shed 4 bases and J 0 bases; nucleotides not matched to a gene: 9. Germline V gives CDR1 SGDLS, CDR2 YYNGEE.